The present TCR beta chain was sequenced within a study of cytomegalovirus exposure and HLA in healthy donors. Regarding the study as a whole: In a later analysis, first-cohort TCR clusters were found to tend to co-occur in the approximately 110 validation repertoires. The authors confirmed in vitro that a few CMV-associated chains were specific for CMV antigens. The authors enumerated over 150 TCR beta chains as linked to cytomegalovirus. Reports described diagnosis of cytomegalovirus status by the classifier as highly specific and sensitive.

Sequenced by immunoSEQ multiplex PCR; TCRdb stores in-frame clones only, minus some. The sample yields roughly 120,000 clones, about 83% seen once. Germline V gene data show CDR1 as GTSNPN and CDR2 as SVGIG (reference sequence). The CDR3 runs to 14 residues. The V gene lost 4 bases and the J gene lost 3 bases, with 15 bases spanning the gap. In the case of this clone: Its target is unknown.

The chain couples TRBV30 to TRBJ1-2, with D unresolved. Input material: PBMCs. The sequence was obtained from a man aged 18 to 29 in good health and CMV-seronegative. CDR3 residues: CAWNVLGNDYGYTF. DNA for the CDR3: TGTGCCTGGAACGTGCTCGGGAACGACTATGGCTACACCTTC.